The 7 T cell receptor beta chains below all came from one sample that was sequenced in a study of cytomegalovirus exposure and HLA in healthy donors. Using immunoSEQ multiplex PCR, the repertoire was profiled, and TCRdb retains in-frame clones only, with some absent. The profile shows some 170,000 clones, 86% of them singletons. The sequencing input was PBMCs. These receptors originate from a man in his late teens or twenties in good health and CMV-seropositive.

This clone was seen repeatedly, ten times or more. The chain combines TRBV7-9 with TRBJ2-2, with D possibly TRBD1 on 6 matching bases. The CDR3 runs 13 residues. Per the germline V gene, CDR1 is SEHNR and CDR2 is FQNEAQ (reference sequence). V was pared by 9 bases and J by 5 bases, with 13 bases between. This CDR3 reads CASRRQGTGELFF. CDR3 sequence (DNA): TGTGCCAGTCGACGGCAGGGGACCGGGGAGCTGTTTTTT.

The gene calls are TRBV6-6 and TRBJ2-5; 12 nucleotides match TRBD2. The CDR3 loop spans 14 amino acids. The V segment lost 5 bases and the J segment 8 bases; nucleotides outside the gene matches: 6. CDR1 is MNHNY, CDR2 SVGAGI, per germline (reference sequence). The CDR3 DNA sequence: TGTGCCAGCAGTCCCGGGACTAGCGGGTCTACCCAGTACTTC. Residues: CASSPGTSGSTQYF.

This clone was observed a single time. The J gene is TRBJ1-3, the V gene TRBV6-6, with a possible D match to TRBD1 (6 bases). This CDR3 comprises 15 residues. Trimming left V 6 bases short and J 4 bases short, with 16 bases between. CDR1 is MNHNY and CDR2 is SVGAGI in the germline V gene (reference sequence). CDR3: CASSPRDTLGNTIYF. Written as DNA, the CDR3 is TGTGCCAGCAGCCCCCGGGACACGCTGGGAAACACCATATATTTT.

The chain couples TRBV11-2 to TRBJ1-1; the D is unclear. Trimming removed 1 base from V and 0 bases from J, with 6 bases in between. The V gene's germline CDR1 is SGHAT and CDR2 FQNNGV. The length of the CDR3 is 14 residues. The DNA of the CDR3 is TGTGCCAGCAGCTTAGGATCAGTGAACACTGAAGCTTTCTTT. Translated: CASSLGSVNTEAFF. The whole variable domain, filled in from reference TRBV11-2 and TRBJ1-1, reads EAGVAQSPRYKIIEKRQSVAFWCNPISGHATLYWYQQILGQGPKLLIQFQNNGVVDDSQLPKDRFSAERLKGVDSTLKIQPAKLEDSAVYLCASSLGSVNTEAFFGQGTRLTVV.

The CDR3 DNA is TGTGCCAGCAGTCAACAGGAGAACTATGGCTACACCTTC. Translation gives CASSQQENYGYTF. The genes are TRBV6-6 and TRBJ1-2, with D maybe TRBD1 (5 bases). The CDR3 totals 13 residues. V lost 5 bases and J 2 bases, leaving 9 bases between the germline ends. Germline V CDR1 and CDR2: MNHNY, SVGAGI (reference sequence).

This clone was recorded once. The V gene is TRBV19, the J gene TRBJ2-5; TRBD2 matches 9 bases. The germline CDR1 and CDR2 sequences are LNHDA and SQIVND (reference sequence). The CDR3 spans 14 residues. V lost 7 bases to trimming and J lost 5 bases; unmatched junction nucleotides: 8. CDR3 loop: CASNTAGGRETQYF. The CDR3 coding sequence is TGTGCCAGTAATACTGCGGGGGGGAGGGAGACCCAGTACTTC.

V and J are TRBV19 and TRBJ1-5; TRBD1 agrees at 7 bases. Unmatched junction bases numbered 6, after V lost 3 bases and J lost 4 bases. The CDR3 extends over 15 amino acids. CDR1 and CDR2 from the germline V gene are LNHDA and SQIVND (reference sequence). The CDR3 nucleotides read TGTGCCAGTAGTATTGAAGGGACAGCAAATCAGCCCCAGCATTTT. Translating gives CASSIEGTANQPQHF.